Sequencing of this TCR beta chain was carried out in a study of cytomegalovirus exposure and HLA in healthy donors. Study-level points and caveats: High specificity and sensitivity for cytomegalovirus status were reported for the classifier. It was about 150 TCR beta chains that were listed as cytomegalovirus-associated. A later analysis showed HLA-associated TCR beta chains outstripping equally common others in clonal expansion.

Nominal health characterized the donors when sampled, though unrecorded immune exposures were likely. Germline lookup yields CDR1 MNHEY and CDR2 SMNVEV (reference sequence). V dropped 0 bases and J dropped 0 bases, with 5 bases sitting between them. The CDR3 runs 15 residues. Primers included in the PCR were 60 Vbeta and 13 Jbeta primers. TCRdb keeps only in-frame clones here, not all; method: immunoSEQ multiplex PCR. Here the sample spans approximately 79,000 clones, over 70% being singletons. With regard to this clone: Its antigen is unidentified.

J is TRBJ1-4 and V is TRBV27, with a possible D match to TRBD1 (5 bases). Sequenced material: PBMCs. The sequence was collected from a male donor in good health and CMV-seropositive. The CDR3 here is CASSLSGATNEKLFF. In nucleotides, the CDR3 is TGTGCCAGCAGTTTATCAGGGGCAACTAATGAAAAACTGTTTTTT.